These 8 T cell receptor beta chains were sequenced from one sample in a study of type 1 regulatory T cells. No antigen has been identified for these receptors. One entry per CDR3 protein results from TCRdb running MiXCR on the reads. Among tens of thousands of distinct CDR3 sequences listed, 62% were seen once. Sequenced input: cultured non-Tr1 T cells, either the whole culture or a sorted T cell fraction (not recorded which). These receptors were obtained from a human donor in good health.

CDR3 in DNA: TGTGCCAGCAGCTTAGCTAGCGGGAGCTACGAGCAGTACTTC. This encodes CASSLASGSYEQYF. This rearrangement joins TRBV7-2 to TRBJ2-7, with 9 nucleotides matching TRBD2. Germline trimming cut 0 bases from V and 3 bases from J; bases unmatched to any gene: 0. This CDR3 is 14 amino acids long. Looked up from germline, CDR1 is SGHTA and CDR2 is FQGNSA. The full variable domain, completed using reference TRBV7-2 and TRBJ2-7, is GAGVSQSPSNKVTEKGKDVELRCDPISGHTALYWYRQSLGQGLEFLIYFQGNSAPDKSGLPSDRFSAERTGGSVSTLTIQRTQQEDSAVYLCASSLASGSYEQYFGPGTRLTVT.

The chain couples TRBV20-1 to TRBJ2-3; no clear D gene. There are 15 residues in the CDR3. The V end lost 0 bases, the J end lost 2 bases, and 12 bases lay between the germline ends. Germline CDR1 and CDR2: DFQATT and SNEGSKA (reference sequence). CDR3 nucleotide sequence: TGCAGTGCTAGAGATTTACAGAAATCCACAGATACGCAGTATTTT. Protein product: CSARDLQKSTDTQYF.

The chain is built from TRBV27 and TRBJ1-1, with D perhaps matching TRBD1 (5 bases). CDR3 length: 14 residues. Germline CDR1 MNHEY, CDR2 SMNVEV (reference sequence). Trimming removed 6 bases from V and 6 bases from J, with 17 bases in between. CDR3 sequence reads: CASRAHGSGAEAFF. In DNA, the CDR3 is TGTGCCAGCAGGGCGCACGGGTCGGGGGCTGAAGCTTTCTTT.

This clonotype was seen only a few times. The CDR3 sequence: CASINRGPGANVLTF. CDR3 in DNA: TGTGCCAGCATAAACAGGGGGCCTGGGGCCAACGTCCTGACTTTC. The chain couples TRBV6-2 or TRBV6-3 to TRBJ2-6; 9 nucleotides match TRBD1. V lost 7 bases, J lost 2 bases, and 3 bases stayed unmatched. This CDR3 comprises 15 residues. Germline CDR1 and CDR2: MNHEY and SVGEGT.

The J gene is TRBJ2-1, the V gene TRBV20-1, with 8 bases fitting TRBD2. There are 14 residues in the CDR3. J gave up 8 bases and V 3 bases, and 9 bases lay outside the gene matches. Germline CDR1 is DFQATT and CDR2 is SNEGSKA (reference sequence). CDR3 DNA sequence: TGCAGTGCTAGGGGCCAGCGGGAGAGGGATGAGCAGTTCTTC. Translated: CSARGQRERDEQFF.

This clonotype appeared once. The chain recombines TRBV2 with TRBJ2-5; no clear D gene. CDR1 is SNHLY, CDR2 FYNNEI, per germline. V was pared by 6 bases and J by 5 bases, with 10 bases between. CDR3 length: 12 residues. The CDR3 nucleotides read TGTGCCAGCAGGGGTGAAGTGGAGACCCAGTACTTC. This codes for CASRGEVETQYF.

The gene calls are TRBV19 and TRBJ2-1; D unresolved. The CDR3 has 15 residues. Trimming took off 3 bases at V and 2 bases at J, with 11 bases between the two ends. Germline values: CDR1 LNHDA, CDR2 SQIVND (reference sequence). The CDR3, as DNA: TGTGCCAGTAGTATCGTGACGGGCACCTACAATGAGCAGTTCTTC. It translates to CASSIVTGTYNEQFF. The full variable domain, completed using reference TRBV19 and TRBJ2-1, is DGGITQSPKYLFRKEGQNVTLSCEQNLNHDAMYWYRQDPGQGLRLIYYSQIVNDFQKGDIAEGYSVSREKKESFPLTVTSAQKNPTAFYLCASSIVTGTYNEQFFGPGTRLTVL.

Only a few counts were recorded for this clonotype. The chain recombines TRBV5-1 with TRBJ1-6; possibly TRBD1 for D (6 bases). This CDR3 region has 15 residues. CDR1 is SGHRS and CDR2 is YFSETQ in the germline V gene. V dropped 0 bases and J dropped 7 bases, with 11 bases sitting between them. This CDR3 is CASSLEGGRNSPLHF. DNA of the CDR3: TGCGCCAGCAGCTTGGAGGGGGGGCGAAATTCACCCCTCCACTTT. The full variable domain, completed using reference TRBV5-1 and TRBJ1-6, is KAGVTQTPRYLIKTRGQQVTLSCSPISGHRSVSWYQQTPGQGLQFLFEYFSETQRNKGNFPGRFSGRQFSNSRSEMNVSTLELGDSALYLCASSLEGGRNSPLHFGNGTRLTVT.